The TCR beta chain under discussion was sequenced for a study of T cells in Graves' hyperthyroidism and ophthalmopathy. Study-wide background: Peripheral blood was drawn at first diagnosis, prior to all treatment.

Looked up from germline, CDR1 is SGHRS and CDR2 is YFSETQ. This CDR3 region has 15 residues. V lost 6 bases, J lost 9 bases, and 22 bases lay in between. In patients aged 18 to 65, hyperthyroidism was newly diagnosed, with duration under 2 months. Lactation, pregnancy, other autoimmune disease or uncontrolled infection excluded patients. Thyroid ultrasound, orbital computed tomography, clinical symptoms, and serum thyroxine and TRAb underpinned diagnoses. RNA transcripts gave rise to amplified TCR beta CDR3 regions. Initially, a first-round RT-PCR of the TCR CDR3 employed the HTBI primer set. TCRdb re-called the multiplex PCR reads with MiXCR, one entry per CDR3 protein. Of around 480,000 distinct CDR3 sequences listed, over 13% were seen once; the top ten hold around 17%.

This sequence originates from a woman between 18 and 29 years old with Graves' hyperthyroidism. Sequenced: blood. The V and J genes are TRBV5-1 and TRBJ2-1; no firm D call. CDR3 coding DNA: TGCGCCAGCACCCCTTCGTCCTCCTCTGGTGGTGAGCAGTTCTTC. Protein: CASTPSSSSGGEQFF.